This TCR beta chain was obtained from a study of OX40 agonist ivuxolimab in advanced cancers. Some clones are missing from TCRdb's copy, which holds only in-frame ones; the method was immunoSEQ multiplex PCR. The sample contains roughly 11,000 clones, about 82% of which appear only once. CDR3 length: 16 residues. Germline V CDR1 and CDR2: SGHVS, FNYEAQ. Trimming cost V 2 bases and J 1 base, with 12 bases left between them. This specimen was CD4+ or CD8+ T cells sorted from blood, taken in a trial of the OX40 agonist ivuxolimab. The chain is built from TRBV7-6 and TRBJ2-1; a weak D match, TRBD1 (5 bases). The clonotype comes from an adult with an advanced solid tumor such as melanoma, head and neck, liver or kidney cancer. This CDR3 is CASSLFFRGSYNEQFF. The CDR3 DNA sequence: TGTGCCAGCAGCTTATTTTTTAGGGGATCCTACAATGAGCAGTTCTTC.